This T cell receptor beta chain was observed in a study of shared clonotypes between healthy human individuals. The overall study: The study drew on a couple of women and three men aged 18 to 49 as donors.

The study ran the assay at deep level. Method: immunoSEQ multiplex PCR; TCRdb's copy keeps in-frame clones and lacks some. Among 450,000 to 600,000 clones listed, roughly 85% were seen once. This CDR3 is built from 14 residues. Germline V CDR1 and CDR2: GTSNPN, SVGIG (reference sequence). With 0 bases clipped from V and 3 bases from J, the junction kept 4 bases outside the gene matches. Healthy HIV-negative adults without recent acute infections or vaccinations served as donors. Genomic DNA came from roughly 84 million PBMCs in unsorted samples. This sequence originates from a woman aged 40 to 49 in good health. Some clones in this sample may be carry-over from other donors' samples. V and J are TRBV30 and TRBJ2-7, with 8 bases aligning to TRBD2. Sequenced material: PBMCs. The chain's CDR3 is CAWSVPAGVYEQYF. In DNA, the CDR3 is TGTGCCTGGAGTGTACCAGCGGGAGTCTACGAGCAGTACTTC.